This T cell receptor (beta chain) appears in the sequencing data of a study of human T cells and chemical hapten exposure. Stated time point: pre-sensitization, week 0. The treatment was: therapeutic diphenylcyclopropenone sensitization with weekly scalp DPC. Trimming removed 0 bases from V and 0 bases from J, with 9 bases in between. This CDR3 comprises 15 residues. The germline CDR1 and CDR2 sequences are MNHEY and SVGAGI. TCRdb analysed the RACE reads with MiXCR anew, one entry per CDR3 protein. The repertoire includes about 350,000 distinct CDR3 sequences, 5.5% of them detected once, and under 9.5% sits in the top ten.

The rearrangement uses TRBV6-5 and TRBJ2-7; D is uncertain. This TCR came from a young woman with alopecia areata. Some clones in this sample may be carry-over from other donors' samples. Sequenced here: whole blood, sampled in connection with sensitization to the hapten diphenylcyclopropenone (DPC). CDR3 sequence reads: CASSYSPANSYEQYF. Written as DNA, the CDR3 is TGTGCCAGCAGTTACTCCCCAGCCAACTCCTACGAGCAGTACTTC.